This entry is about one T cell receptor beta chain. Other DNA sequences from this sample encode an identical CDR3 as well. TCRdb's table, derived via immunoSEQ multiplex PCR, lists solely in-frame clones and lacks some. The sample shows around 450,000 clones, over 75% of them seen only once. Stated treatment: approximately 18 received Ad26.COV2.S at low or high dose, single or two shots; roughly five received placebo; per-sample allocation not given. Specimens were obtained on day 63 following the first vaccine or placebo injection. These data come from a study of Ad26.COV2.S vaccination and SARS-CoV-2 variants. Study details: Enrolled in COV1001, the donor was in the Ad26.COV2.S trial arm, which received the vaccine.

CDR1 is MNHEY and CDR2 is SVGAGI in the germline V gene. The CDR3 consists of 12 residues. The V and J ends lost 5 bases and 3 bases, in that order; junction bases with no gene match: 1. The chain employs TRBV6-5 and TRBJ2-7; 7 positions agree with TRBD1. The receptor comes from a person aged 18-60 years who received the Ad26.COV2.S COVID-19 vaccine or a placebo. The sequenced sample was peripheral blood, obtained in a trial of Ad26.COV2.S vaccine versus placebo. The CDR3 region is CASSRQGYEQYF. CDR3 nucleotide sequence: TGTGCCAGCAGTCGACAGGGCTACGAGCAGTACTTC.